This T cell receptor beta chain was sequenced for a study of cytomegalovirus exposure and HLA in healthy donors. Study-wide results and caveats: Clonal expansion was found to be greater in HLA-associated TCR beta chains than in equally common others in a later analysis.

PCR primers comprised 60 Vbeta and 13 Jbeta primers. Produced via immunoSEQ multiplex PCR; TCRdb's table is partial and in-frame only. The table shows approximately 150,000 clones, with 68% occurring only once. Comments on this clone: Antigen unknown.

The TCR originated in a man aged 60 to 75 in good health and CMV-seronegative. Material for sequencing was PBMCs.

CDR3 in DNA: TGTGCCAGCTCACCAGAGACAGTTAGCAATCAGCCCCAGCATTTT. As protein: CASSPETVSNQPQHF. V and J are TRBV18 and TRBJ1-5, with D perhaps matching TRBD1 (5 bases). The germline V gene encodes CDR1 KGHSH and CDR2 LQKENI. Trimming took off 2 bases at V and 0 bases at J, with 8 bases between the two ends. The CDR3 contains 15 residues.